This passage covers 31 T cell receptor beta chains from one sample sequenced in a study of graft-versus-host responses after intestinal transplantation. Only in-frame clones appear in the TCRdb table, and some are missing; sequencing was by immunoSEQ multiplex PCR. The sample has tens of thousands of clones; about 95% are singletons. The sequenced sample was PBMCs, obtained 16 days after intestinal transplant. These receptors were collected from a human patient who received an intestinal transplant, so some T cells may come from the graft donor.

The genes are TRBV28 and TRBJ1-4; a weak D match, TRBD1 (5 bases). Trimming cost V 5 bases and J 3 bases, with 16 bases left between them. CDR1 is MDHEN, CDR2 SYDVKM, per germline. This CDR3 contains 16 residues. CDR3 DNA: TGTGCCAGCAGTAACCCCATTGGGGGAGCTAATGAAAAACTGTTTTTT. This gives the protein CASSNPIGGANEKLFF.

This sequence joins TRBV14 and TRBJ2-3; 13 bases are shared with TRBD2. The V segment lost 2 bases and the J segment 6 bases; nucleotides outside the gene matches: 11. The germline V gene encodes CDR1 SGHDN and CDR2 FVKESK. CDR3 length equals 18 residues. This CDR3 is CASSQNTSGLAGVDTQYF. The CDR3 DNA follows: TGTGCCAGCAGCCAAAACACCTCCGGACTAGCGGGGGTGGATACGCAGTATTTT.

The DNA for the CDR3 is TGTGCCTGGACCCATGTAGGGGGCAGGGGAGAGACCCAGTACTTC. This sequence encodes CAWTHVGGRGETQYF. The chain has TRBV30 and TRBJ2-5; 7 bases map to TRBD1. The CDR3 extends over 15 amino acids. Germline V gives CDR1 GTSNPN, CDR2 SVGIG (reference sequence). V lost 4 bases to trimming and J lost 4 bases; unmatched junction nucleotides: 12.

The CDR3 sequence is CSVEEGISYNEQFF. CDR3 nucleotides: TGCAGCGTTGAGGAGGGGATCTCCTACAATGAGCAGTTCTTC. The chain carries TRBV29-1 and TRBJ2-1; maybe TRBD2 (6 bases). With 3 bases removed from V and 0 bases from J, the gap between germline ends came to 9 bases. Germline V gene data show CDR1 as SQVTM and CDR2 as ANQGSEA. This CDR3 has 14 amino acids.

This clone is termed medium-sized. This chain's CDR3 is CATSDRGISQPQHF. CDR3 nucleotide sequence: TGTGCCACCAGCGACAGGGGGATCAGTCAGCCCCAGCATTTT. V is TRBV15 and J is TRBJ1-5; 9 bases match TRBD1. Germline CDR1 LNHNV, CDR2 YYDKDF (reference sequence). Germline trimming cut 5 bases from V and 6 bases from J; bases unmatched to any gene: 5. This CDR3 has 14 residues.

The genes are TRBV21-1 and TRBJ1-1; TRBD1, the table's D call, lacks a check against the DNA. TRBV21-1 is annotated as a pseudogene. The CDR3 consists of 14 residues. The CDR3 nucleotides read TGTGCCAGCAGCGGCCGACAGGGGAACACTGAAGCTTTCTTT. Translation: CASSGRQGNTEAFF.

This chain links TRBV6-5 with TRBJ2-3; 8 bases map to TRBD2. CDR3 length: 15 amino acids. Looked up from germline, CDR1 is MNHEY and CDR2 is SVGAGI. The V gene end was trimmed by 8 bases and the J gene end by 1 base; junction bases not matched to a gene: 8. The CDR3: CASRPLAGGTDTQYF. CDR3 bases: TGTGCCAGCCGGCCCCTAGCGGGCGGCACAGATACGCAGTATTTT.

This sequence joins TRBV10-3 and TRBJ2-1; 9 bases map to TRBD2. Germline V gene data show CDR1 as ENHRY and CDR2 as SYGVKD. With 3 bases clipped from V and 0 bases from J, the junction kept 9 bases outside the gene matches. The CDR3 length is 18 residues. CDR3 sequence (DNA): TGTGCCATCAGTGACCTAACAGTTAGCGGGAGCTCCTACAATGAGCAGTTCTTC. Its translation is CAISDLTVSGSSYNEQFF.

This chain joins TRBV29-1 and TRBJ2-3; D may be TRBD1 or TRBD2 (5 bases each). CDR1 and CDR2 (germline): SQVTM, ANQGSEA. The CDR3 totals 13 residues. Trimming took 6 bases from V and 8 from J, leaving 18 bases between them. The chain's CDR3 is CSVAQGDGGTQYF. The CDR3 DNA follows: TGCAGCGTCGCGCAGGGTGATGGGGGTACGCAGTATTTT.

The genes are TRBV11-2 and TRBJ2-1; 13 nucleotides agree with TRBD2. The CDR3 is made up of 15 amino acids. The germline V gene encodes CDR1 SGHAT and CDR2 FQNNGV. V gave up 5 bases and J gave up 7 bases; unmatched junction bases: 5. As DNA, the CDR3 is TGTGCCAGCAGCCAGACTAGCGGGAGGTGGAATGAGCAGTTCTTC. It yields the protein CASSQTSGRWNEQFF.

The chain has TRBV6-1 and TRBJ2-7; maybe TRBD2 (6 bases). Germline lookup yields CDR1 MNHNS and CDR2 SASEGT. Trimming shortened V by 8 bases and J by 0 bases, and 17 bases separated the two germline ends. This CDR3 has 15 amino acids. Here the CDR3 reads CASSEGRSISYEQYF. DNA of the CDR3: TGTGCCAGCTCGGAGGGGCGGTCCATCTCCTACGAGCAGTACTTC.

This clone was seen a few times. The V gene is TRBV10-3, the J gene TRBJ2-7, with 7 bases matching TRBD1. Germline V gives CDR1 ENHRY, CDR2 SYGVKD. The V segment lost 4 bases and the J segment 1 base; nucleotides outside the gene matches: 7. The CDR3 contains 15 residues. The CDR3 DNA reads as TGTGCCATCAGTGGACAGGGACCAACTTCCTACGAGCAGTACTTC. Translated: CAISGQGPTSYEQYF.

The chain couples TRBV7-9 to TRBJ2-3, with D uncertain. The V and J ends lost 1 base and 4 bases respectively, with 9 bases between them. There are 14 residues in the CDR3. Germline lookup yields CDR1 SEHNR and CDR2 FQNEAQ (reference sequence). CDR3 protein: CASSLGSPPDTQYF. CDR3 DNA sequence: TGTGCCAGCAGCTTAGGCTCCCCACCAGATACGCAGTATTTT. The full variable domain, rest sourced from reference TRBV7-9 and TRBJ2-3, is DTGVSQNPRHKITKRGQNVTFRCDPISEHNRLYWYRQTLGQGPEFLTYFQNEAQLEKSRLLSDRFSAERPKGSFSTLEIQRTEQGDSAMYLCASSLGSPPDTQYFGPGTRLTVL.

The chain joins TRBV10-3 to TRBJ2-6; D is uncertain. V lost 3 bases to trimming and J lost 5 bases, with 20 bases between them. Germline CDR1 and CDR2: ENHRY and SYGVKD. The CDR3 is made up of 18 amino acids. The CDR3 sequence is CAISEPNCIQSRANVLTF. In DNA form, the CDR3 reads TGTGCCATCAGTGAACCCAACTGTATACAAAGTCGGGCCAACGTCCTGACTTTC.

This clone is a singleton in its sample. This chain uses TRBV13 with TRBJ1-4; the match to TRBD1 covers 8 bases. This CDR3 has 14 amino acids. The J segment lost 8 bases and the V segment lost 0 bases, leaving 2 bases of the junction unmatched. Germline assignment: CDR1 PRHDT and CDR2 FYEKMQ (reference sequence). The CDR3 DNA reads TGTGCCAGCAGCTTAGGACAGGGGGTGGAAAAACTGTTTTTT. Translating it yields CASSLGQGVEKLFF.

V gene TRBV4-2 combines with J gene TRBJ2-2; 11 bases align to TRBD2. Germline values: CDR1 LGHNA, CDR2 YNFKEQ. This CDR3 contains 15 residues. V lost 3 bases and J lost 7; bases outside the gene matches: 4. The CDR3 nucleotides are TGTGCCAGCAGCCAGATAGCGGGAGGGCACGGGGAGCTGTTTTTT. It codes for CASSQIAGGHGELFF.

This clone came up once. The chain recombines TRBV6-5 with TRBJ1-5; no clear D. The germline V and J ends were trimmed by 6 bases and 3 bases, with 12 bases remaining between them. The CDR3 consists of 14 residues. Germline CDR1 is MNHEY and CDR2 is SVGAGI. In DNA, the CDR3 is TGTGCCAGCAGCTTCGGACGGCACAATCAGCCCCAGCATTTT. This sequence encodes CASSFGRHNQPQHF.

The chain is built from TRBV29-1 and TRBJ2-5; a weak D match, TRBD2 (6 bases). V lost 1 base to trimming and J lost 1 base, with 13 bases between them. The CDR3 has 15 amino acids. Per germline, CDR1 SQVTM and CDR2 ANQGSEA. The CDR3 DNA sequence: TGCAGCGTTGAAGGGATGGGACTCCTCCAAGAGACCCAGTACTTC. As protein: CSVEGMGLLQETQYF.

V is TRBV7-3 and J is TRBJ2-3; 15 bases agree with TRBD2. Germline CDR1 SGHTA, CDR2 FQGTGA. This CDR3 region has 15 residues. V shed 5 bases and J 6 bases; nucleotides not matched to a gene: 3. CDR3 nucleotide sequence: TGTGCCAGCAGCCCAGGGACTAGCGGGAGGGATACGCAGTATTTT. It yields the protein CASSPGTSGRDTQYF.

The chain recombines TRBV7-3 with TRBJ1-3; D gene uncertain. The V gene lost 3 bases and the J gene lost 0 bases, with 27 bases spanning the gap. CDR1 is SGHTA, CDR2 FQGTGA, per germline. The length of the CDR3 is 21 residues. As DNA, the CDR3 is TGTGCCAGCAGCTTTCCCCATGGTCTTAGAGAAGTGCTGCCCTCTGGAAACACCATATATTTT. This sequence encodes CASSFPHGLREVLPSGNTIYF.

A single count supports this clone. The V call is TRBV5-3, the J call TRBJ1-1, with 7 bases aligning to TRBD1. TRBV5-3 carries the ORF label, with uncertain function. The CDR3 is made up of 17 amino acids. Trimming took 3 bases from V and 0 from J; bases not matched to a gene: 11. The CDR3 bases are TGTGCCAGAAGCTACTGCCGGGACAGCCACATGAACACTGAAGCTTTCTTT. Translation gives CARSYCRDSHMNTEAFF.

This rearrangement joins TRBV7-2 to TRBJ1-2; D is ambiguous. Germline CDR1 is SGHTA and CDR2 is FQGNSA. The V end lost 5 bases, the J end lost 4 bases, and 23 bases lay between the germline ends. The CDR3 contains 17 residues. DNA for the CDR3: TGTGCCAGCAGCGACGTCGGCGGAGACGGAAAGACCTATGGCTACACCTTC. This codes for CASSDVGGDGKTYGYTF.

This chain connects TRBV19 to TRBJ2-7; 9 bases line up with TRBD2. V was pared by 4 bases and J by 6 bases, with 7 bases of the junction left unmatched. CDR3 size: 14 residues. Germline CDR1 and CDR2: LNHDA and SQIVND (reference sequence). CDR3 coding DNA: TGTGCCAGTAGTACCTCGGGACTAGCTGGCGAGCAGTACTTC. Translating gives CASSTSGLAGEQYF. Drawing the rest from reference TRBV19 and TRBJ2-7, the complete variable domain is DGGITQSPKYLFRKEGQNVTLSCEQNLNHDAMYWYRQDPGQGLRLIYYSQIVNDFQKGDIAEGYSVSREKKESFPLTVTSAQKNPTAFYLCASSTSGLAGEQYFGPGTRLTVT.

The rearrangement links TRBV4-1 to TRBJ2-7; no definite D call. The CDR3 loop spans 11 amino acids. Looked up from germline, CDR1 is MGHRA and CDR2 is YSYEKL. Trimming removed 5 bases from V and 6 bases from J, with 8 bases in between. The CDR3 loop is CASSGLSEQYF. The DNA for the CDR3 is TGCGCCAGCAGCGGTCTCTCCGAGCAGTACTTC.

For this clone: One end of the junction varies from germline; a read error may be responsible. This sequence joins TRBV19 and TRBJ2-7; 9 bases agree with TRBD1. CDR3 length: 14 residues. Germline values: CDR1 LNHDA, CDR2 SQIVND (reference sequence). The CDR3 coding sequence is TGTGCCAGTGGTATAGGACAGGGGTCACACGAGCAGTACTTC. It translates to CASGIGQGSHEQYF. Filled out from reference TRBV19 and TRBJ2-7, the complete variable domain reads DGGITQSPKYLFRKEGQNVTLSCEQNLNHDAMYWYRQDPGQGLRLIYYSQIVNDFQKGDIAEGYSVSREKKESFPLTVTSAQKNPTAFYLCASGIGQGSHEQYFGPGTRLTVT.

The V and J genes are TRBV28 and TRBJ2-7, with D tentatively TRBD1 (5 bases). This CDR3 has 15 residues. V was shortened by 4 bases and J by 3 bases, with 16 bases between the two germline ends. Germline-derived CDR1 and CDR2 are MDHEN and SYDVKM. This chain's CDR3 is CASSYRRQPFYEQYF. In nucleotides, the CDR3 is TGTGCCAGCAGTTATCGACGACAGCCGTTCTACGAGCAGTACTTC.

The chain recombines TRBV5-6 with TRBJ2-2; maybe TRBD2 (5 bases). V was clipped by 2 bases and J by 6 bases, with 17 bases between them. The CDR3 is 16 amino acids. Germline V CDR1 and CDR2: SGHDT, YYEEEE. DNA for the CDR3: TGTGCCAGCAGCTTAAGTCTCCGGGGAAAGGCCGGGGAGCTGTTTTTT. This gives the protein CASSLSLRGKAGELFF.

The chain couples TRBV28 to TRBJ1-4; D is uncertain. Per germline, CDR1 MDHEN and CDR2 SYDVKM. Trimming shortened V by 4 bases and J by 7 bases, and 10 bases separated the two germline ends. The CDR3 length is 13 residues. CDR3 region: CASSYGRREKLFF. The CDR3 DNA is TGTGCCAGCAGTTATGGCAGGCGTGAAAAACTGTTTTTT.

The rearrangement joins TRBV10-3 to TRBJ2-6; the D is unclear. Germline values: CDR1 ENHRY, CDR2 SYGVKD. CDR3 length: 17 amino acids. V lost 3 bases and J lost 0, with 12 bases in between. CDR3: CAISDQEALSGANVLTF. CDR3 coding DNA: TGTGCCATCAGTGATCAGGAAGCTCTCTCTGGGGCCAACGTCCTGACTTTC.

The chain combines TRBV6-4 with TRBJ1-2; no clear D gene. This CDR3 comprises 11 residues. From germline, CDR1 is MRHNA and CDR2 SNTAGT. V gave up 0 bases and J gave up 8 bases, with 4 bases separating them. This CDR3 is CASSDSGGYTF. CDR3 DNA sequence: TGTGCCAGCAGTGACTCTGGGGGCTACACCTTC.

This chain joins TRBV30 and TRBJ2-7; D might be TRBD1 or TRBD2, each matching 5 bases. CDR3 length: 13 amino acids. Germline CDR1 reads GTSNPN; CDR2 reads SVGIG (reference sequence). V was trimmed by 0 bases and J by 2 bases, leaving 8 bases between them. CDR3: CAWSVRGAYEQYF. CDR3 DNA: TGTGCCTGGAGTGTACGAGGGGCCTACGAGCAGTACTTC.